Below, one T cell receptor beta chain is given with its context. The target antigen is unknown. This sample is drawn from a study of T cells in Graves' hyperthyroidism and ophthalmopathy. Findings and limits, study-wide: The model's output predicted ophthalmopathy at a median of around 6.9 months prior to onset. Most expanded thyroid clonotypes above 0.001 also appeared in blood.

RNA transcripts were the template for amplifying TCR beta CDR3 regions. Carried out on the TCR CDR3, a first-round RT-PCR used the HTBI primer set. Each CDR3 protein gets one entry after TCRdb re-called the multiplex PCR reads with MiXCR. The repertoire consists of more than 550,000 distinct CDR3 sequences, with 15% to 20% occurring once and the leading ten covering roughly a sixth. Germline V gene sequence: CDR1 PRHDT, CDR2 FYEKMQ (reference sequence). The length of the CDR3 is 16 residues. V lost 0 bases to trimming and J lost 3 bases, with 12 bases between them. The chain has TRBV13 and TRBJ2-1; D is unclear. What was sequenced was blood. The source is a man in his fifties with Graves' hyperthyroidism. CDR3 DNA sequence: TGTGCCAGCAGCTTAGGCCTAGTAGCAGGCTACAATGAGCAGTTCTTC. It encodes CASSLGLVAGYNEQFF.